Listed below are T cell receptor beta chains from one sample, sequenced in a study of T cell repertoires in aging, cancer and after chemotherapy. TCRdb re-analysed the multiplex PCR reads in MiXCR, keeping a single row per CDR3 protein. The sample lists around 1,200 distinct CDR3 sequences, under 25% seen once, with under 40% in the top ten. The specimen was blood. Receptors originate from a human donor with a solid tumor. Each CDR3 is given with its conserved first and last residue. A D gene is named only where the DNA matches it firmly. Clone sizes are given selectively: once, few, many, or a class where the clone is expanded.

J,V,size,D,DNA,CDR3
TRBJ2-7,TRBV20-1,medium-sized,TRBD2,TGCAGTGCTAAGGGGTGGCGGGAGGACGAGCAGTACTTC,CSAKGWREDEQYF
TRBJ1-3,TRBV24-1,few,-,TGTGCCCCAGTGGGACTTAAAGCTGGAAACACCATATATTTT,CAPVGLKAGNTIYF
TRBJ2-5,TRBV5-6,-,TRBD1,TGTGCCAGCCTACGACAGGGGCAAGAGACCCAGTACTTC,CASLRQGQETQYF
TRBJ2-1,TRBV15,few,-,TGTGCCACCAGCGGAGATTTTAGCCGGGACGACGACTACAATGAGCAGTTCTTC,CATSGDFSRDDDYNEQFF
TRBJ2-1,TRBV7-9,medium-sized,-,TGTGCCAGCAGTCGGGACGTTGATGAGCAGTTCTTC,CASSRDVDEQFF
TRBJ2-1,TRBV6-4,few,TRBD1,TGTGCCAGCAGTGGCCCCGGGACAGGGGGGAACAATGAGCAGTTCTTC,CASSGPGTGGNNEQFF
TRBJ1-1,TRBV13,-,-,TGTGCCAGCAGCTTATTCAAGCAGCGGAACACTGAAGCTTTCTTT,CASSLFKQRNTEAFF
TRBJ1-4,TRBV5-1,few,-,TGCGCCAGCAGCTCGGCATACGGCAGGGGAGGGACTAATGAAAAACTGTTTTTT,CASSSAYGRGGTNEKLFF
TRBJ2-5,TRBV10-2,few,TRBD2,TGCGCCAGCCGACCCGATCAGGGACTAGCGGGGGAGACCCAGTACTTC,CASRPDQGLAGETQYF
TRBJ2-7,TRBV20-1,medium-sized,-,TGCAGTGCCAAATTTATTACAGGATTCTCCTACGAGCAGTACTTC,CSAKFITGFSYEQYF
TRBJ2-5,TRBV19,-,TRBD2,TGTGCCAGCGGGATTAGCTCGGCGGGAGGGCCGGTTGGGACCCAGTACTTC,CASGISSAGGPVGTQYF
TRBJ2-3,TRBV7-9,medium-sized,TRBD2,TGTGCCAGCAGCTTATTCGGACTAGCGGGAGGAAGCACAGATACGCAGTATTTT,CASSLFGLAGGSTDTQYF
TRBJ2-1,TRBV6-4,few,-,TGTGCCAGCAGTGACTCTCCCTCCTACAATGAGCAGTTCTTC,CASSDSPSYNEQFF
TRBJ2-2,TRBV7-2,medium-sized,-,TGTGCCAGCAACGGTGGAGCACTGAACACCGGGGAGCTGTTTTTT,CASNGGALNTGELFF
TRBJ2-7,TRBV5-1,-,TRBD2,TGCGCCAGCAGCCTTGGACTAGCGAGGGGGGAGCAGTACTTC,CASSLGLARGEQYF
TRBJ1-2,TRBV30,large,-,TGTGCCTGGAGTGTAGAGGCTAACTATGGCTACACCTTC,CAWSVEANYGYTF